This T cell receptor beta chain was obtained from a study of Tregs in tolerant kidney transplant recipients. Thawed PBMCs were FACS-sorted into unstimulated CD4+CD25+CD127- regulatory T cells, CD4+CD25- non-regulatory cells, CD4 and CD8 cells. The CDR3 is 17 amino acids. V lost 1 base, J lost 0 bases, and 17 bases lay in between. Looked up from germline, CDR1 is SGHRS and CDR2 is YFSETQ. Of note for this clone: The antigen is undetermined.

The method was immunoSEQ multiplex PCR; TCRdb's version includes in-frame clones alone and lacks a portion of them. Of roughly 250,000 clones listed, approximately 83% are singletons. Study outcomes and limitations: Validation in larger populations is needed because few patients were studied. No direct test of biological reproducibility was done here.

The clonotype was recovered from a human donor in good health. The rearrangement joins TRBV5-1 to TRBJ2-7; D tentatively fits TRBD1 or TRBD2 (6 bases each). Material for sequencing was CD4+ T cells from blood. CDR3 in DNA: TGCGCCAGCAGCTTGAGCGTGGGGGGCCCCGGCTCCTACGAGCAGTACTTC. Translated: CASSLSVGGPGSYEQYF.